The rows below give T cell receptor beta chains drawn from one sample of a study of control samples from healthy donors and cancer patients. The repertoire was sequenced with immunoSEQ multiplex PCR; TCRdb's copy has only in-frame clones and lacks some. The sample includes about 120,000 clones, about 95% of them seen just once. The sequencing sample was made of blood. The receptor set was obtained from a man under 40 in good health. CDR3s include the opening cysteine and the closing phenylalanine or tryptophan. A D gene is named only where the DNA matches it firmly. Where a row states a size, it is once, few, many or the class of an expanded clone; other rows omit it.

d_gene: TRBD2
abundance: -
j_gene: TRBJ2-3
v_gene: TRBV6-6
CDR3aa: CASRAGGPIDTQYF
CDR3nt: TGTGCCAGCAGAGCGGGGGGGCCCATAGATACGCAGTATTTT

d_gene: -
abundance: once
j_gene: TRBJ1-2
v_gene: TRBV28
CDR3aa: CASSYRANYGYTF
CDR3nt: TGTGCCAGCAGTTACCGCGCGAACTATGGCTACACCTTC

d_gene: -
abundance: once
j_gene: TRBJ1-5
v_gene: TRBV10-2
CDR3aa: CASSASSQPQHF
CDR3nt: TGCGCCAGCAGTGCGAGCAGTCAGCCCCAGCATTTT

d_gene: -
abundance: once
j_gene: TRBJ1-5
v_gene: TRBV30
CDR3aa: CAWSRGHPSNQPQHF
CDR3nt: TGTGCCTGGAGCCGTGGGCACCCTAGCAATCAGCCCCAGCATTTT

d_gene: -
abundance: -
j_gene: TRBJ2-7
v_gene: TRBV7-9
CDR3aa: CASSRPDKPYEQYF
CDR3nt: TGTGCCAGCAGTCGCCCAGACAAACCCTACGAGCAGTACTTC

d_gene: TRBD1
abundance: -
j_gene: TRBJ1-1
v_gene: TRBV6-5
CDR3aa: CASSPAGGHEAFF
CDR3nt: TGTGCCAGCAGTCCCGCAGGGGGGCATGAAGCTTTCTTT

d_gene: -
abundance: -
j_gene: TRBJ1-4
v_gene: TRBV6-5
CDR3aa: CASNPGFGVQEKLFF
CDR3nt: TGTGCCAGCAACCCGGGGTTCGGGGTTCAGGAAAAACTGTTTTTT

d_gene: TRBD2
abundance: -
j_gene: TRBJ2-1
v_gene: TRBV7-9
CDR3aa: CASSFRLAGVNEQFF
CDR3nt: TGTGCCAGCAGCTTCCGACTAGCGGGGGTGAATGAGCAGTTCTTC

d_gene: -
abundance: once
j_gene: TRBJ1-1
v_gene: TRBV19
CDR3aa: CASSIDHIAGAEAFF
CDR3nt: TGTGCCAGTAGTATAGATCACATTGCCGGTGCGGAAGCTTTCTTT

d_gene: -
abundance: -
j_gene: TRBJ2-1
v_gene: TRBV13
CDR3aa: CASSLEAENNEQFF
CDR3nt: TGTGCCAGCAGCTTAGAGGCGGAAAACAATGAGCAGTTCTTC

d_gene: TRBD1
abundance: -
j_gene: TRBJ1-2
v_gene: TRBV12-3/TRBV12-4
CDR3aa: CASSVTGNYGYTF
CDR3nt: TGTGCCAGCAGTGTGACAGGGAACTATGGCTACACCTTC

d_gene: TRBD2
abundance: -
j_gene: TRBJ2-5
v_gene: TRBV4-2
CDR3aa: CASSRGTSGGETQYF
CDR3nt: TGTGCCAGCAGCAGAGGGACTAGCGGGGGGGAGACCCAGTACTTC

d_gene: -
abundance: few
j_gene: TRBJ1-3
v_gene: TRBV6-6
CDR3aa: CASRSGRSGNTIYF
CDR3nt: TGTGCCAGCAGATCCGGGAGATCTGGAAACACCATATATTTT

d_gene: -
abundance: -
j_gene: TRBJ2-5
v_gene: TRBV6-1
CDR3aa: CASSEAWPSETQYF
CDR3nt: TGTGCCAGCAGTGAAGCCTGGCCTTCCGAGACCCAGTACTTC

d_gene: -
abundance: -
j_gene: TRBJ1-2
v_gene: TRBV7-9
CDR3aa: CASSGGVARDLYGYTF
CDR3nt: TGTGCCAGCAGCGGGGGGGTGGCCAGGGACCTATATGGCTACACCTTC

d_gene: -
abundance: -
j_gene: TRBJ1-3
v_gene: TRBV18
CDR3aa: CASSPASRGNTIYF
CDR3nt: TGTGCCAGCTCACCGGCCTCCCGAGGAAACACCATATATTTT

d_gene: -
abundance: -
j_gene: TRBJ2-1
v_gene: TRBV2
CDR3aa: CASPSGNEQFF
CDR3nt: TGTGCCAGCCCGTCTGGGAATGAGCAGTTCTTC

d_gene: TRBD1
abundance: -
j_gene: TRBJ2-2
v_gene: TRBV3-1/TRBV3-2
CDR3aa: CASSQERGQGSPTGELFF
CDR3nt: TGTGCCAGCAGCCAAGAAAGGGGACAGGGGTCTCCCACCGGGGAGCTGTTTTTT

d_gene: TRBD1
abundance: -
j_gene: TRBJ1-6
v_gene: TRBV19
CDR3aa: CASKPTGMVPNSPLHF
CDR3nt: TGTGCCAGTAAACCGACAGGGATGGTACCTAATTCACCCCTCCACTTT

d_gene: -
abundance: -
j_gene: TRBJ1-1
v_gene: TRBV11-2
CDR3aa: CASSRVGGSTEAFF
CDR3nt: TGTGCCAGCAGCCGCGTGGGGGGTAGCACTGAAGCTTTCTTT